The rows below give T cell receptor beta chains drawn from one sample of a study of shared clonotypes between healthy human individuals. The table came from immunoSEQ multiplex PCR; TCRdb's copy has only in-frame clones and leaves some out. The data show roughly 700,000 clones, under 80% seen once. The specimen was memory CD4+ T cells sorted from blood. The origin of the receptors is a woman aged 25 to 39 in good health. CDR3s include the opening cysteine and the closing phenylalanine or tryptophan. The order of the fields is J gene, V gene, CDR3 protein.

TRBJ2-3,TRBV27,CASSRGYPLTDTQYF
TRBJ1-3,TRBV10-3,CAISESLTASGNTIYF
TRBJ2-7,TRBV6-1,CASSERQGRGEQYF
TRBJ1-5,TRBV7-2,CASSLDTLTPQPQHF
TRBJ2-7,TRBV7-6,CASSLGPDGYEQYF
TRBJ2-7,TRBV18,CASSPVTGGYEQYF
TRBJ2-1,TRBV11-2,CASSHTDEQFF
TRBJ2-2,TRBV4-1,CASSLPAPRVELFF
TRBJ2-3,TRBV4-1,CASSQGNGDTQYF
TRBJ2-2,TRBV10-1,CASRQGTGELFF
TRBJ1-5,TRBV29-1,CSASGESGSNQPQHF
TRBJ2-7,TRBV14,CASSQDVGGFIHEQYF
TRBJ2-1,TRBV19,CASSIGPGRNNEQFF
TRBJ1-1,TRBV2,CASSEGFTGWNTEAFF
TRBJ2-1,TRBV2,CASSGSGSYNEQFF
TRBJ2-1,TRBV29-1,CSHTIDLYNEQFF
TRBJ1-5,TRBV7-2,CASRPTVVGNQPQHF
TRBJ1-2,TRBV14,CASSLGRTSGYTF
TRBJ2-7,TRBV5-1,CASRVQGSSNEQYF
TRBJ1-5,TRBV30,CAWSGDGFASNQPQHF
TRBJ2-2,TRBV2,CASGKDKPNTGELFF
TRBJ2-5,TRBV6-5,CASSQAGAQETQYF
TRBJ2-3,TRBV5-1,CASSSGLLVTDTQYF
TRBJ1-3,TRBV19,CASERTGRNTIYF
TRBJ2-3,TRBV6-5,CASSYSRGRGTDTQYF
TRBJ2-2,TRBV11-2,CASSLSRTNTGELFF
TRBJ2-7,TRBV5-4,CASSLDSGRYEQYF
TRBJ2-3,TRBV28,CASSLRQGATDTQYF
TRBJ2-2,TRBV19,CASSISFGGELFF
TRBJ2-7,TRBV7-9,CASSPSWDRHGYEQYF
TRBJ2-6,TRBV27,CASSRRGSAGANVLTF
TRBJ2-3,TRBV5-1,CASSFSYTDADTQYF
TRBJ2-6,TRBV19,CASSIPEANVLTF
TRBJ1-5,TRBV7-9,CASSLGQGRGQPQHF
TRBJ2-2,TRBV2,CASSDYRGSGGELFF
TRBJ1-1,TRBV12-5,CASGYRLDTEAFF
TRBJ2-1,TRBV28,CASKGTVWSEQFF
TRBJ2-1,TRBV7-2,CASSLQGSGNGVEQFF
TRBJ2-1,TRBV4-1,CASSQRTGKSEQFF
TRBJ2-7,TRBV11-2,CASSLPGRAQYF
TRBJ2-7,TRBV28,CASSLAGVPSEQYF
TRBJ1-5,TRBV19,CASSIVPGGAEPQHF
TRBJ2-1,TRBV5-4,CASSLAGLAGGEQFF
TRBJ2-7,TRBV10-3,CAISDPGTSATYEQYF
TRBJ1-1,TRBV11-1,CASSSFGQGVTSGVF
TRBJ2-7,TRBV2,CASGRSGSSYEQYF
TRBJ2-3,TRBV5-6,CASSLTGTDTQYF
TRBJ1-5,TRBV28,CASSLQNQPQHF
TRBJ2-7,TRBV7-3,CASSLSSGSSYEQYF
TRBJ2-3,TRBV11-2,CASSSWTSGTDTQYF
TRBJ2-7,TRBV28,CASSTRGEQYF
TRBJ2-7,TRBV25-1,CASRSGQGKHEQYF
TRBJ2-1,TRBV4-2,CASSLAGGQEQFF
TRBJ1-4,TRBV28,CASSPGLGYGEKLFF
TRBJ2-5,TRBV19,CASSTGGRAETQYF
TRBJ2-5,TRBV25-1,CASVEGGGEVTQYF
TRBJ1-2,TRBV2,CASSEGGWNYGYTF
TRBJ2-7,TRBV7-8,CASSPVPGTDSYEQYF
TRBJ2-2,TRBV5-1,CASSLVQGGGTGELFF
TRBJ1-1,TRBV19,CASRFPGEVVTEAFF